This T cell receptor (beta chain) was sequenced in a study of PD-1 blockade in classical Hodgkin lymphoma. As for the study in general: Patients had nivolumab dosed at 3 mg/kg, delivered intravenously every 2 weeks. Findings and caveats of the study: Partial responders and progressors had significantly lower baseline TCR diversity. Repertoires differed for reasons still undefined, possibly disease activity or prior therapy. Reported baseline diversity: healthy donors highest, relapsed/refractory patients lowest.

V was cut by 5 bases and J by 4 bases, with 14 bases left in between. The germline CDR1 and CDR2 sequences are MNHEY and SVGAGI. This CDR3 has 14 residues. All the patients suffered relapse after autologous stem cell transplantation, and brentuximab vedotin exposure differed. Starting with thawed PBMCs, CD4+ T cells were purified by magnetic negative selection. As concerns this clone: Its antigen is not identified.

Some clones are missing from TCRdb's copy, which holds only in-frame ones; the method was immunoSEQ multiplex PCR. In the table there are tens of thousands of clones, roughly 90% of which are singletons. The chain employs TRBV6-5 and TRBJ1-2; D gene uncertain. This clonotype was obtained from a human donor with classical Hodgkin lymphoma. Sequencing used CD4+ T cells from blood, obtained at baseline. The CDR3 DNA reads TGTGCCAGCAGTGACCCCCCGACCTCCTATGGCTACACCTTC. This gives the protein CASSDPPTSYGYTF.